This entry lists 12 T cell receptor beta chains sequenced from one sample in a study of tumor and adjacent non-tumor tissue in lung cancer listed by TCRdb under 2018. RNA was isolated from bulk unsorted tissue, and RNA quality was assessed with a NanoDrop ND-1000 and an Agilent 2100. The library came from multiplex PCR. The listed sequencing device is Illumina HiSeq 2500. TCRbeta libraries were built by three rounds of nested PCR using primers (Table S4), following protocols modified from ARM-PCR. TCRdb's own reprocessing of the public reads used fastp at Q25 and MiXCR and kept productive beta chains. Each record represents a unique CDR3 protein, reported with the most common genes and DNA among its rows. The sample table lists over 110,000 distinct CDR3 sequences, roughly 70% of them with a count of one. The ten largest clonotypes hold about 20% of the sample. Sequencing was performed on lung tumor tissue. The receptors were gathered from a man between 60 and 70 years old with small cell lung cancer.

This clonotype was observed once. The chain links TRBV20-1 to TRBJ1-1; D is ambiguous. This CDR3 region has 13 residues. V lost 1 base and J 4 bases, leaving 10 bases between the germline ends. The germline gives CDR1 DFQATT, CDR2 SNEGSKA (reference sequence). CDR3 amino acids: CSARVWLSTEAFF. The CDR3 DNA reads TGCAGTGCTAGAGTGTGGCTGAGCACTGAAGCTTTCTTT.

Details on this clonotype: A much larger clone is a single base away; this may be a read error. This chain connects TRBV12-3 or TRBV12-4 to TRBJ2-1; D is undetermined. This CDR3 is built from 12 residues. The CDR3 coding sequence is TGTGCCAGCAGTTTGAGTGGCGGTGAGCATTTCTTC. This sequence encodes CASSLSGGEHFF.

There are a few counts of this clonotype. One junction end disagrees with the germline gene, perhaps due to a read error. This chain connects TRBV20-1 to TRBJ1-2, with TRBD1 matching over 7 bases. Germline loops: CDR1 DFQATT, CDR2 SNEGSKA (reference sequence). This CDR3 comprises 18 residues. The CDR3 DNA is TGCAGTGCTAGAGGCTCCTCTGGCATGACAGGGATCAACTATGGCTACGCCTTC. Its translation: CSARGSSGMTGINYGYAF.

Note on this clonotype: Being one base from a much bigger clone, this may be a read error. V gene TRBV4-2 combines with J gene TRBJ2-2; D may be TRBD2 (7 bases). V was clipped by 8 bases and J by 8 bases, with 18 bases between them. The CDR3 covers 14 residues. Germline V gene data show CDR1 as LGHNA and CDR2 as YNFKEQ. The CDR3 region is CASEGGGGKGELFF. CDR3 in DNA: TGTGCCAGCGAGGGGGGCGGGGGAAAGGGGGAGCTGTTTTTT.

This clonotype has a handful of counts. J is TRBJ2-1 and V is TRBV5-1; 8 positions agree with TRBD2. The junction had 8 bases not matched to a gene; V was cut back by 0 bases and J by 12 bases. CDR1 SGHRS and CDR2 YFSETQ come from the germline V gene. The CDR3 runs to 14 residues. The DNA of the CDR3 is TGCGCCAGCAGCTTGGCAGCGGGAGCTGGGAGGCAGTTCTTC. Protein: CASSLAAGAGRQFF. Supplemented by reference TRBV5-1 and TRBJ2-1, the full variable domain reads KAGVTQTPRYLIKTRGQQVTLSCSPISGHRSVSWYQQTPGQGLQFLFEYFSETQRNKGNFPGRFSGRQFSNSRSEMNVSTLELGDSALYLCASSLAAGAGRQFFGPGTRLTVL.

In the case of this clonotype: One end of the junction does not line up with germline, which may come from a read error. The J gene is TRBJ2-2, the V gene TRBV6-5; possibly TRBD2 for D (5 bases). From germline, CDR1 is MNHEY and CDR2 SVGAGI. This CDR3 is built from 15 residues. Here the CDR3 DNA reads TGTGCCAGTAGAACAGAAATATCGAACACCGGGGAGCTTTTTTTT. Its translation is CASRTEISNTGELFF.

On this clonotype: This may arise from a read error, as a much more abundant clone is one base away. V usage is TRBV4-1 and J usage is TRBJ2-5; D not resolved. Germline V CDR1 and CDR2: MGHRA, YSYEKL. This CDR3 comprises 14 residues. CDR3 sequence: CASSQKTALETRYF. As DNA, the CDR3 is TGCGCCAGCAGCCAAAAAACGGCGCTGGAGACCCGGTACTTC.

This clonotype is labeled medium-sized (0.01 to 0.1%). This rearrangement joins TRBV11-2 to TRBJ2-3; D not certain. V lost 5 bases to trimming and J lost 5 bases, with 8 bases between them. Germline V gene lookup returns CDR1 SGHAT and CDR2 FQNNGV. The CDR3 consists of 12 residues. CDR3 sequence: CASSPKQDTQYF. The CDR3 DNA follows: TGTGCCAGCAGCCCGAAACAAGATACGCAGTATTTT.

The chain has TRBV12-3 or TRBV12-4 and TRBJ2-1; maybe TRBD2 (5 bases). The germline V and J ends were trimmed by 6 bases and 15 bases, with 21 bases remaining between them. The CDR3 has 13 residues. CDR3 coding DNA: TGTGCCAGCAGCCTCGGGATTTCGGCCCGGGCGTTCTTC. This sequence encodes CASSLGISARAFF.

Notes on this clonotype: This may arise from a read error, as a much more abundant clone is one base away. As the CDR3 is not closed by the conserved phenylalanine or tryptophan, this likely results from a read error. The genes are TRBV6-5 and TRBJ1-2; unclear D gene. The CDR3 spans 13 residues. CDR1 is MNHEY, CDR2 SVGAGI, per germline. Deletions cut 3 bases from V and 0 bases from J, with 5 bases between. In nucleotides, the CDR3 is TGTGCCAGCAGTTATGGCCCTAACTATGGCTACACCTAC. It translates to CASSYGPNYGYTY.

In this sample, this clonotype turned up a few times. A read error is possible here, since a much larger clone lies one base away. The chain has TRBV12-3 or TRBV12-4 and TRBJ1-2, with TRBD1 identical over 8 bases. CDR3 length equals 14 residues. Here the CDR3 reads CVSSLRDRRTGYTF. The CDR3 region has the DNA TGTGTCAGCAGTTTAAGGGACAGGCGTACGGGCTACACCTTC.

V and J are TRBV4-1 and TRBJ2-1, with 13 bases aligning to TRBD2. With V trimmed by 4 bases and J by 7 bases, 13 bases remained unmatched. Germline assignment: CDR1 MGHRA and CDR2 YSYEKL. CDR3 length: 18 residues. The CDR3 loop reads CASSPGLAGDFRVNEQFF. DNA of the CDR3: TGCGCCAGCAGCCCTGGACTAGCGGGAGATTTTCGGGTAAATGAGCAGTTCTTC.